This TCR beta chain was identified in a study of blood T cell repertoires in COVID-19 (TCRdb year 2020). Notes on the research overall: The collaborator samples originated in the United States, Italy and Spain and spanned the acute and convalescent phases of COVID-19. Nearly every sample came with metadata listing a de-identified subject ID, COVID-19 status, age in years and sex. The samples were drawn from two sources: the first 160 participants of the ongoing ImmuneRACE study, and 1,000 to 1,500 subjects contributed by 6 global collaborators. HLA class I and class II types, where available, came from metadata supplied by the sample provider rather than from assay-based typing. The repertoires were released in a freely available public database meant as a resource for research on the immune response to SARS-CoV-2. The dataset comprised deeply sampled blood TCRbeta repertoires from subjects exposed to, actively infected with, or recovered from COVID-19. The material from the prospective study consisted of cDNA or gDNA derived from T cells, B-cell-depleted T cells, or PBMCs. Here is what the overall study found, with its caveats: How much clinical and demographic metadata was included differed by source and by participant, and the metadata was provided uncurated.

Trimming accounts for 5 bases at V and 4 bases at J, while the number of junction bases matched to no gene is 7. From a lookup of the germline V gene (reference sequence), CDR1 and CDR2 are LNHDA and SQIVND. Taken from cysteine to phenylalanine, the CDR3 has 15 residues. Only the CDR3 DNA is retained, 45 bases long and in frame from the first base. Whole blood was collected in K2EDTA tubes by collaborating institutions according to the institutions' own protocols. For TCRbeta analysis, collaborators shipped samples as frozen whole blood, isolated PBMCs, or DNA extracted from either of those sample types. As to this clone: The antigen it recognizes is unknown. It has no much larger one-base neighbor in the sample; base qualities were not kept.

The immunoSEQ Assay, a bias-controlled multiplex PCR, was used to amplify TCRbeta CDR3 regions from genomic DNA. The study's processing was this. Nucleated cell counts per sample were estimated from amplification of reference gene primers within the assay. To quantify the absolute abundance of each unique TCRbeta CDR3 rearrangement, sequence reads were collapsed and filtered. For each sample, productive Simpson clonality was calculated as the square root of Simpson's diversity index across productive rearrangements. As stored in TCRdb, this immuneACCESS dataset retains in-frame rearrangements with V and J assigned. A fraction of the clones does not appear; measured against another copy, unresolved V genes explain less than half of the discrepancy, and the remainder lacks a known reason. That table supplies the V and J calls and clone size; D and trimming were determined from the DNA. The sample profile shows roughly 40,000 clones; over 65% of them were found once. The ten most abundant clones make up around 60% of the sample.

The sequence derives from an elderly man with acute or convalescent COVID-19. Sequencing was performed on peripheral blood. The receptor chain draws on TRBV19 and TRBJ2-5, and 10 junctional nucleotides match TRBD2. The DNA is as follows: TGTGCCAGTAGTTTATCCACTAGCGGGATAGAGACCCAGTACTTC. Translation gives CASSLSTSGIETQYF.